One sample yielded the 28 T cell receptor beta chains listed below, sequenced in a study of blood T cell repertoires in COVID-19. Generated by immunoSEQ multiplex PCR, the TCRdb table keeps only in-frame clones and is missing some. This sample has about 200,000 clones, with around 80% found just once. Material: peripheral blood. The receptors were sampled from a human donor in a cohort sampled during active COVID-19.

This sequence joins TRBV7-9 and TRBJ2-7; 8 bases are shared with TRBD2. Trimming cost V 7 bases and J 2 bases; bases outside gene matches: 13. The germline V gene has CDR1 SEHNR and CDR2 FQNEAQ (reference sequence). The CDR3 spans 16 residues. Here the CDR3 reads CASNPGAGGKTYEQYF. DNA of the CDR3: TGTGCCAGCAACCCCGGGGCGGGAGGTAAAACCTACGAGCAGTACTTC.

This clone appeared a single time. The rearrangement uses TRBV6-5 and TRBJ2-5, with D tentatively TRBD2 (5 bases). Germline V gene data show CDR1 as MNHEY and CDR2 as SVGAGI. CDR3 size: 12 residues. V lost 8 bases and J lost 2, with 9 bases in between. CDR3 DNA sequence: TGTGCCAGCCCTAGCCCGCAAGAGACCCAGTACTTC. Translated: CASPSPQETQYF.

The chain recombines TRBV12-3 or TRBV12-4 with TRBJ2-1, with a possible D match to TRBD2 (5 bases). V lost 5 bases and J lost 3, with 8 bases in between. The CDR3 spans 13 residues. The CDR3 region has the DNA TGTGCCAGCAGTCTTACTAGCTACAATGAGCAGTTCTTC. This translates into CASSLTSYNEQFF.

The chain links TRBV5-1 to TRBJ2-1; TRBD1 might be the D (5 bases). The CDR3 sequence is 10 residues long. Germline V gives CDR1 SGHRS, CDR2 YFSETQ. V was clipped by 9 bases and J by 14 bases, with 15 bases between them. CDR3 nucleotide sequence: TGCGCCAACAAGGGGAAGGTGGAGTTCTTC. As protein: CANKGKVEFF.

V and J are TRBV5-1 and TRBJ1-3; D call uncertain. Germline CDR1 and CDR2: SGHRS and YFSETQ. The CDR3 length is 17 residues. The V gene lost 4 bases and the J gene lost 0 bases, with 17 bases spanning the gap. The CDR3 DNA sequence: TGCGCCAGCAGCCCTACACGCCCAGGCGACTCTGGAAACACCATATATTTT. Translation: CASSPTRPGDSGNTIYF.

This clone has ten or more counts. The gene calls are TRBV28 and TRBJ2-7; TRBD2 agrees at 11 bases. CDR1 and CDR2 (germline): MDHEN, SYDVKM. This CDR3 comprises 14 residues. After removal of 7 bases from V and 3 bases from J, the junction contained 5 bases not matched to a gene. The CDR3 bases are TGTGCCAGCACCGTGACTAGCGGGAACTACGAGCAGTACTTC. It yields the protein CASTVTSGNYEQYF.

In this sample, this clone turned up once. The J gene is TRBJ2-2, the V gene TRBV24-1; 10 bases align to TRBD1. CDR3 length: 18 amino acids. CDR1 is KGHDR, CDR2 SFDVKD, per germline. The J segment lost 6 bases and the V segment lost 12 bases, leaving 21 bases of the junction unmatched. For the CDR3, the DNA is TGTGCCTCCTCATCCGGGACAGGGGAAGTACTGGGGCCCGGGGAGCTGTTTTTT. Encoded protein: CASSSGTGEVLGPGELFF.

This clone was detected once. The chain links TRBV27 to TRBJ2-7, with 8 bases lining up with TRBD2. The germline V gene has CDR1 MNHEY and CDR2 SMNVEV (reference sequence). CDR3 length: 16 residues. The V and J ends lost 5 bases and 3 bases, in that order; junction bases with no gene match: 12. DNA for the CDR3: TGTGCCAGCAGTCCCCCCATCGGGAGGGCCGACTACGAGCAGTACTTC. Amino acids: CASSPPIGRADYEQYF.

This chain joins TRBV6-5 and TRBJ1-1; D gene unclear. The V end was cut by 4 bases, the J end by 2 bases, with 17 bases between. Looked up from germline, CDR1 is MNHEY and CDR2 is SVGAGI. This CDR3 contains 16 residues. As DNA, the CDR3 is TGTGCCAGCAGTTCCGCTGGTTGGAAGACTAACACTGAAGCTTTCTTT. It specifies CASSSAGWKTNTEAFF.

The V and J genes are TRBV5-1 and TRBJ2-5; TRBD2 is a possible D gene (8 bases). The CDR3 contains 16 residues. Trimming cost V 4 bases and J 3 bases, with 19 bases left between them. Per germline, CDR1 SGHRS and CDR2 YFSETQ. CDR3 residues: CASSHRGSGREETQYF. As DNA, the CDR3 is TGCGCCAGCAGCCACAGGGGAAGCGGGAGAGAAGAGACCCAGTACTTC.

The J gene is TRBJ2-3, the V gene TRBV3-1 (or the pseudogene TRBV3-2); TRBD2 agrees at 8 bases. V gave up 4 bases and J gave up 9 bases; unmatched junction bases: 12. The CDR3 is 15 residues long. In germline, CDR1 is LGHDT, CDR2 YNNKEL (reference sequence). The CDR3 coding sequence is TGTGCCAGCAGCCTAACACGTCCGGGACTAGGGACGCAGTATTTT. It specifies CASSLTRPGLGTQYF.

V gene TRBV19 combines with J gene TRBJ2-1; TRBD1 might be the D (6 bases). V gave up 5 bases and J gave up 9 bases, with 11 bases separating them. Germline V gene data show CDR1 as LNHDA and CDR2 as SQIVND (reference sequence). This CDR3 region has 12 residues. For the CDR3, the DNA is TGTGCCAGTAGTCCAGGGGCAAGTGAGCAGTTCTTC. Translation gives CASSPGASEQFF.

The chain is built from TRBV5-1 and TRBJ2-2; 8 bases are shared with TRBD1. This CDR3 has 14 residues. Germline V lookup: CDR1 SGHRS, CDR2 YFSETQ. V trimming: 7 bases; J trimming: 1 base; junction bases outside the gene matches: 3. CDR3 protein: CASGQGGNTGELFF. DNA of the CDR3: TGCGCCAGCGGACAGGGAGGGAACACCGGGGAGCTGTTTTTT. The whole variable domain, remainder taken from reference TRBV5-1 and TRBJ2-2, is KAGVTQTPRYLIKTRGQQVTLSCSPISGHRSVSWYQQTPGQGLQFLFEYFSETQRNKGNFPGRFSGRQFSNSRSEMNVSTLELGDSALYLCASGQGGNTGELFFGEGSRLTVL.

The chain recombines TRBV10-1 with TRBJ2-7; D might be TRBD2 (5 bases). The CDR3 consists of 16 residues. V was clipped by 0 bases and J by 2 bases, with 14 bases between them. Germline lookup yields CDR1 WNHNN and CDR2 SYGVQD (reference sequence). The chain's CDR3 is CASSESSGSRPYEQYF. CDR3 sequence (DNA): TGCGCCAGCAGTGAGTCGTCGGGGAGCAGGCCCTACGAGCAGTACTTC.

This chain links TRBV7-9 with TRBJ2-3; 7 positions agree with TRBD1. The CDR3 contains 17 residues. Losses at the gene ends were 4 bases for V and 0 bases for J; bases not matched to a gene: 10. Germline V gene sequence: CDR1 SEHNR, CDR2 FQNEAQ (reference sequence). For the CDR3, the DNA is TGTGCCAGCAGCTCGCGAGCTGACAGGGATAGCACAGATACGCAGTATTTT. It translates to CASSSRADRDSTDTQYF.

This clone was seen a single time. V is TRBV2 and J is TRBJ1-6; 10 nucleotides match TRBD1. From germline, CDR1 is SNHLY and CDR2 FYNNEI. The CDR3 has 15 amino acids. The J segment lost 7 bases and the V segment lost 7 bases, leaving 7 bases of the junction unmatched. The CDR3 region is CASMSRDRGNSPLHF. As DNA, the CDR3 is TGTGCCAGCATGAGCCGGGACAGGGGCAATTCACCCCTCCACTTT.

With regard to this clone: Other DNA variants within this sample encode the same CDR3. The chain has TRBV5-5 and TRBJ1-5; D gene unclear. CDR3 size: 12 residues. CDR1 and CDR2 from the germline V gene are SGHKS and YYEKEE (reference sequence). V was clipped by 5 bases and J by 6 bases, with 9 bases between them. The CDR3 sequence is CASSLSGQPQHF. CDR3 DNA: TGTGCCAGCAGTCTGAGCGGTCAGCCCCAGCATTTT.

This clone has a single count. The chain couples TRBV7-6 to TRBJ2-3; 7 bases fit TRBD2. V shed 3 bases and J 0 bases; nucleotides not matched to a gene: 6. Germline loops: CDR1 SGHVS, CDR2 FNYEAQ. The CDR3 covers 16 residues. The CDR3 sequence is CASSFSAGVSTDTQYF. DNA of the CDR3: TGTGCCAGCAGCTTCTCCGCGGGGGTTAGCACAGATACGCAGTATTTT.

The genes are TRBV7-9 and TRBJ1-5, with D possibly being TRBD1 (5 bases). This CDR3 comprises 15 residues. V lost 5 bases to trimming and J lost 0 bases, with 11 bases between them. CDR1 SEHNR and CDR2 FQNEAQ come from the germline V gene (reference sequence). CDR3 coding DNA: TGTGCCAGCAGCCCTCAGGGTGGTAGCAATCAGCCCCAGCATTTT. Translation gives CASSPQGGSNQPQHF.

V and J are TRBV19 and TRBJ1-1; TRBD1 matches 8 bases. The CDR3 extends over 20 amino acids. Germline V gene data show CDR1 as LNHDA and CDR2 as SQIVND (reference sequence). The ends lost 5 bases at V and 5 bases at J; junction bases unmatched: 25. Here the CDR3 DNA reads TGTGCCAGTAGTTCCCAGGGGGATTTACTTTCCAGGGGGCCGAGGACTGAAGCTTTCTTT. It specifies CASSSQGDLLSRGPRTEAFF.

This chain links TRBV30 with TRBJ2-7; 7 bases line up with TRBD1. In germline, CDR1 is GTSNPN, CDR2 SVGIG (reference sequence). V shed 3 bases and J 9 bases; nucleotides not matched to a gene: 8. The CDR3 length is 12 residues. The CDR3 DNA sequence: TGTGCCTGGAGCCCTGACAGGGTACGGCAGTACTTC. It codes for CAWSPDRVRQYF.

The chain joins TRBV6-5 to TRBJ2-1; TRBD2 agrees at 12 bases. CDR1 is MNHEY, CDR2 SVGAGI, per germline. With 5 bases clipped from V and 7 bases from J, the junction kept 6 bases outside the gene matches. This CDR3 spans 15 amino acids. In DNA, the CDR3 is TGTGCCAGCAGTCACCTAGCGGGAGGGTTAAATGAGCAGTTCTTC. Amino acid sequence: CASSHLAGGLNEQFF.

The chain links TRBV19 to TRBJ1-4; D is undetermined. Germline CDR1 and CDR2: LNHDA and SQIVND (reference sequence). The CDR3 covers 13 residues. Trimming took off 3 bases at V and 14 bases at J, with 16 bases between the two ends. The DNA for the CDR3 is TGTGCCAGTAGTATTGCTTCGGGAGGGAGGCTGTTTTTT. Its translation: CASSIASGGRLFF.

In its sample, this clone was seen a few times. The chain couples TRBV7-9 to TRBJ1-2; unclear D gene. CDR1 is SEHNR, CDR2 FQNEAQ, per germline (reference sequence). V was shortened by 7 bases and J by 2 bases, with 11 bases between the two germline ends. The CDR3 contains 13 residues. CDR3 region: CASTSEVNYGYTF. The CDR3 region has the DNA TGTGCCAGCACTTCCGAGGTCAACTATGGCTACACCTTC.

The J gene is TRBJ2-1, the V gene TRBV7-2; 7 bases align to TRBD2. Germline V gives CDR1 SGHTA, CDR2 FQGNSA. V shed 1 base and J 3 bases; nucleotides not matched to a gene: 3. The CDR3 sequence is 15 residues long. As DNA, the CDR3 is TGTGCCAGCAGCTTAGGGGGAGGGAACTACAATGAGCAGTTCTTC. This encodes CASSLGGGNYNEQFF.

The chain joins TRBV5-6 to TRBJ1-3; 8 bases align to TRBD1. The germline V gene encodes CDR1 SGHDT and CDR2 YYEEEE. This CDR3 has 15 amino acids. V shed 5 bases, J shed 3 bases, and the junction held 7 bases outside the gene matches. In DNA, the CDR3 is TGTGCCAGCAGTTTCGGACAGGGTTATGGAAACACCATATATTTT. Translating it yields CASSFGQGYGNTIYF.

The V gene is TRBV5-6, the J gene TRBJ2-7, with D possibly being TRBD1 (6 bases). Trimming shortened V by 4 bases and J by 3 bases, and 11 bases separated the two germline ends. Germline CDR1 reads SGHDT; CDR2 reads YYEEEE. The CDR3 length is 13 residues. This chain's CDR3 is CASSLGQHYEQYF. The DNA of the CDR3 is TGTGCCAGCAGCCTTGGACAGCACTACGAGCAGTACTTC.

The chain uses TRBV28 and TRBJ1-2; D not resolved. This CDR3 comprises 14 residues. CDR1 MDHEN and CDR2 SYDVKM come from the germline V gene. V shed 2 bases and J shed 8 bases, with 15 bases lying between them. CDR3 nucleotides: TGTGCCAGCAGTTTACGTGAACTTCACCGGGGCTACACCTTC. This encodes CASSLRELHRGYTF.